These 31 T cell receptor beta chains originate from one sample sequenced in a study of blood T cell repertoires in COVID-19. Data came from immunoSEQ multiplex PCR; TCRdb stores just in-frame clones and leaves some out. The data contain a few hundred thousand clones, roughly nine tenths of them singletons. Sequencing used peripheral blood. The receptor set was obtained from a woman aged 45-65 years with acute or convalescent COVID-19.

The V and J genes are TRBV6-4 and TRBJ2-2, with D possibly being TRBD1 (5 bases). Germline CDR1 MRHNA, CDR2 SNTAGT. The CDR3 is 13 amino acids. V lost 1 base to trimming and J lost 7 bases, with 7 bases between them. The DNA for the CDR3 is TGTGCCAGCAGTGACTGGACATTCGGGGAGCTGTTTTTT. It is translated as CASSDWTFGELFF.

This clone has more than one count but fewer than ten. The V gene is TRBV13, the J gene TRBJ1-6, with no clear D. This CDR3 spans 15 amino acids. Germline loops: CDR1 PRHDT, CDR2 FYEKMQ (reference sequence). The V end was cut by 5 bases, the J end by 7 bases, with 15 bases between. CDR3 amino acids: CASSRGQRGNSPLHF. For the CDR3, the DNA is TGTGCCAGCAGCCGAGGCCAGCGGGGAAATTCACCCCTCCACTTT.

The rearrangement uses TRBV3-1 (or the pseudogene TRBV3-2) and TRBJ2-1; TRBD2 matches 9 bases. V gave up 1 base and J gave up 6 bases; unmatched junction bases: 16. The CDR3 totals 19 residues. The germline CDR1 and CDR2 sequences are LGHDT and YNNKEL (reference sequence). CDR3 nucleotides: TGTGCCAGCAGCCAAGTGAGGGACAGAAACTTGACTAGCGGCAATGAGCAGTTCTTC. Its protein is CASSQVRDRNLTSGNEQFF.

A single count supports this clone. The rearrangement links TRBV2 to TRBJ2-7; 11 bases are a match to TRBD2. The CDR3 sequence is 15 residues long. CDR1 and CDR2 from the germline V gene are SNHLY and FYNNEI. The junction had 5 bases not matched to a gene; V was cut back by 6 bases and J by 1 base. CDR3 coding DNA: TGTGCCAGCAGCGTAGCGGGAGGGCAATCCTACGAGCAGTACTTC. It translates to CASSVAGGQSYEQYF.

The chain couples TRBV18 to TRBJ2-3; TRBD1 matches 12 bases. The germline CDR1 and CDR2 sequences are KGHSH and LQKENI. Trimming at V came to 2 bases and at J to 4 bases, leaving 4 bases not matched to a gene. CDR3 length equals 16 residues. The CDR3 DNA sequence: TGTGCCAGCTCACCAGGGACAGGGGGCTCCGCAGATACGCAGTATTTT. This encodes CASSPGTGGSADTQYF.

The chain carries TRBV24-1 and TRBJ2-1; TRBD1 might be the D (6 bases). CDR1 and CDR2 from the germline V gene are KGHDR and SFDVKD. Trimming removed 5 bases from V and 8 bases from J, with 12 bases in between. CDR3 length: 13 residues. CDR3 sequence reads: CATSVVRGDEQFF. The CDR3 DNA sequence: TGTGCCACCAGTGTAGTCAGGGGCGATGAGCAGTTCTTC.

The V and J genes are TRBV29-1 and TRBJ1-1; D is uncertain. The CDR3 sequence is 10 residues long. CDR1 SQVTM and CDR2 ANQGSEA come from the germline V gene. The V and J ends lost 6 bases and 8 bases respectively, with 10 bases between them. CDR3 protein: CSVAGIEAFF. The CDR3 DNA reads TGCAGCGTCGCCGGGATCGAAGCTTTCTTT. The variable domain in full, with the rest retrieved from reference TRBV29-1 and TRBJ1-1, is SAVISQKPSRDICQRGTSLTIQCQVDSQVTMMFWYRQQPGQSLTLIATANQGSEATYESGFVIDKFPISRPNLTFSTLTVSNMSPEDSSIYLCSVAGIEAFFGQGTRLTVV.

This chain connects TRBV18 to TRBJ2-7; 7 bases are shared with TRBD1. The CDR3 consists of 14 residues. The germline gives CDR1 KGHSH, CDR2 LQKENI. V shed 3 bases and J 5 bases; nucleotides not matched to a gene: 7. CDR3 coding DNA: TGTGCCAGCTCACCGAGGGGGCAGGGGAACGAGCAGTACTTC. Its translation: CASSPRGQGNEQYF.

This chain joins TRBV5-1 and TRBJ1-2; no clear D gene. Germline lookup yields CDR1 SGHRS and CDR2 YFSETQ. The CDR3 runs to 18 residues. Trimming removed 1 base from V and 3 bases from J, with 22 bases in between. The CDR3 loop is CASSLYQAGDIRDYGYTF. For the CDR3, the DNA is TGCGCCAGCAGCTTGTATCAGGCCGGGGATATTAGGGACTATGGCTACACCTTC.

This chain uses TRBV3-1 (or the pseudogene TRBV3-2) with TRBJ1-1, with D possibly TRBD1 on 6 matching bases. This CDR3 has 13 residues. The germline CDR1 and CDR2 sequences are LGHDT and YNNKEL (reference sequence). V was shortened by 2 bases and J by 11 bases, with 15 bases between the two germline ends. The CDR3 DNA reads TGTGCCAGCAGCCAAACGACAGGACTCATGGCTTTCTTT. It translates to CASSQTTGLMAFF.

The chain carries TRBV4-1 and TRBJ2-7, with 7 bases lining up with TRBD1. CDR1 and CDR2 (germline): MGHRA, YSYEKL. The CDR3 sequence is 16 residues long. V shed 3 bases, J shed 1 base, and the junction held 9 bases outside the gene matches. CDR3 DNA: TGCGCCAGCAGCCAGGCCCCGGGACAGAGATCCTACGAGCAGTACTTC. Its protein product is CASSQAPGQRSYEQYF.

The gene calls are TRBV29-1 and TRBJ2-7; possible D gene TRBD2, 5 bases. Germline CDR1 and CDR2: SQVTM and ANQGSEA. The CDR3 runs 13 residues. Trimming took 5 bases from V and 0 from J, leaving 11 bases between them. This CDR3 reads CSVRRGYSYEQYF. The CDR3 DNA reads TGCAGCGTTCGACGGGGATACTCCTACGAGCAGTACTTC.

The V and J genes are TRBV18 and TRBJ2-1, with 8 bases that match TRBD2. CDR3 length equals 14 residues. CDR1 KGHSH and CDR2 LQKENI come from the germline V gene. V was pared by 4 bases and J by 10 bases, with 9 bases of the junction left unmatched. CDR3 protein: CASSRVGTRYEQFF. DNA of the CDR3: TGTGCCAGCTCACGGGTCGGGACTAGATACGAGCAGTTCTTC.

The chain uses TRBV4-1 and TRBJ1-2; 7 nucleotides match TRBD1. Germline V gene data show CDR1 as MGHRA and CDR2 as YSYEKL. CDR3 length: 14 amino acids. Unmatched junction bases numbered 7, after V lost 1 base and J lost 8 bases. CDR3 nucleotides: TGCGCCAGCAGCCAAGCTACAGGGGAAAGAGGCTACACCTTC. Protein sequence: CASSQATGERGYTF.

The CDR3, as DNA: TGTGCCAGCAGCTTAATTAGCGGGGACACTGAAGCTTTCTTT. Protein sequence: CASSLISGDTEAFF. The chain links TRBV7-2 to TRBJ1-1; D unresolved. The CDR3 length is 14 residues. V was pared by 2 bases and J by 3 bases, with 10 bases between. Germline V gives CDR1 SGHTA, CDR2 FQGNSA.

The chain recombines TRBV5-1 with TRBJ1-2; D may be TRBD1 (6 bases). CDR3 length equals 13 residues. Trimming shortened V by 4 bases and J by 2 bases, and 9 bases separated the two germline ends. Germline CDR1 reads SGHRS; CDR2 reads YFSETQ. CDR3 in amino acids: CASSHGQNYGYTF. CDR3 in DNA: TGCGCCAGCAGCCACGGACAGAACTATGGCTACACCTTC.

This chain uses TRBV3-1 (or the pseudogene TRBV3-2) with TRBJ1-2; TRBD1 matches 8 bases. The V and J ends lost 4 bases and 5 bases, in that order; junction bases with no gene match: 15. The germline V gene encodes CDR1 LGHDT and CDR2 YNNKEL (reference sequence). The CDR3 has 17 amino acids. CDR3 sequence reads: CASSRPSGTGLRYGYTF. The CDR3, as DNA: TGTGCCAGCAGCCGACCCTCCGGGACAGGCCTTCGGTATGGCTACACCTTC.

The CDR3 spells CATSVGRDTEAFF. As DNA, the CDR3 is TGTGCCACCAGCGTTGGCAGGGACACTGAAGCTTTCTTT. This chain uses TRBV2 with TRBJ1-1, with D perhaps TRBD1 (5 bases). The CDR3 has 13 amino acids. Trimming left V 10 bases short and J 3 bases short, with 15 bases between. Germline CDR1 is SNHLY and CDR2 is FYNNEI.

This clone was recorded once. This chain links TRBV5-1 with TRBJ2-1; 7 bases are shared with TRBD1. The CDR3 sequence is 14 residues long. After removal of 4 bases from V and 7 bases from J, the junction contained 8 bases not matched to a gene. The germline V gene encodes CDR1 SGHRS and CDR2 YFSETQ. CDR3 DNA: TGCGCCAGCAGCCCTACAGGGGTGGGGAATGAGCAGTTCTTC. This encodes CASSPTGVGNEQFF.

V is TRBV5-1 and J is TRBJ1-2; D gene ambiguous. The germline CDR1 and CDR2 sequences are SGHRS and YFSETQ. This CDR3 region has 14 residues. The ends were cut back, 1 base at V and 5 bases at J, with 12 bases in the middle. This CDR3 is CASSLRRVLYGYTF. DNA for the CDR3: TGCGCCAGCAGCTTGCGCCGGGTTTTGTATGGCTACACCTTC.

This clone appeared a few times. The chain uses TRBV2 and TRBJ1-4; 9 bases match TRBD1. Germline V CDR1 and CDR2: SNHLY, FYNNEI. This CDR3 region has 17 residues. J was trimmed by 4 bases and V by 5 bases; bases with no gene match: 11. In nucleotides, the CDR3 is TGTGCCAGCAGTCTCGCCGGGACAGGGATTGTTAATGAAAAACTGTTTTTT. Translated, it gives CASSLAGTGIVNEKLFF.

This clone was seen a handful of times. The chain uses TRBV14 and TRBJ1-4; no clear D gene. V shed 3 bases and J shed 0 bases, with 11 bases lying between them. Germline V gives CDR1 SGHDN, CDR2 FVKESK. The CDR3 extends over 16 amino acids. The CDR3 reads CASSQFRTATNEKLFF. The CDR3 region has the DNA TGTGCCAGCAGCCAGTTCCGAACGGCAACTAATGAAAAACTGTTTTTT.

J is TRBJ2-1 and V is TRBV19, with 9 bases lining up with TRBD2. The V gene end was trimmed by 11 bases and the J gene end by 1 base; junction bases not matched to a gene: 9. CDR3 size: 15 residues. Germline V gene sequence: CDR1 LNHDA, CDR2 SQIVND (reference sequence). The DNA for the CDR3 is TGTGCCGGTTCAGCGGGGGGATCTTCCTACAATGAGCAGTTCTTC. Translation gives CAGSAGGSSYNEQFF.

J is TRBJ1-6 and V is TRBV7-8, with 9 bases that match TRBD1. The length of the CDR3 is 17 residues. Per the germline V gene, CDR1 is SGHVS and CDR2 is FQNEAQ. With V trimmed by 1 base and J by 10 bases, 11 bases remained unmatched. As DNA, the CDR3 is TGTGCCAGCAGCTTAGATTTAAGTGGGACAGGGACATCACCCCTCCACTTT. Its translation is CASSLDLSGTGTSPLHF.

V and J are TRBV18 and TRBJ1-6, with D possibly TRBD1 on 5 matching bases. Trimming left V 3 bases short and J 7 bases short, with 16 bases between. Germline CDR1 is KGHSH and CDR2 is LQKENI. CDR3 length: 16 residues. CDR3 nucleotides: TGTGCCAGCTCACCCCCAAACCAGGGCTACAATTCACCCCTCCACTTT. Encoded protein: CASSPPNQGYNSPLHF.

The V gene is TRBV4-3, the J gene TRBJ2-7; D gene uncertain. Per the germline V gene, CDR1 is LGHNA and CDR2 is YSLEER. The CDR3 totals 14 residues. The V and J ends lost 0 bases and 5 bases respectively, with 11 bases between them. CDR3 coding DNA: TGCGCCAGCAGCCAAGATTTGGCAGTAAACGAGCAGTACTTC. This encodes CASSQDLAVNEQYF.

J is TRBJ2-3 and V is TRBV10-3; 7 bases map to TRBD2. From germline, CDR1 is ENHRY and CDR2 SYGVKD. Losses at the gene ends were 6 bases for V and 3 bases for J; bases not matched to a gene: 6. This CDR3 has 14 amino acids. CDR3 in amino acids: CAISKRERTDTQYF. The CDR3 coding sequence is TGTGCCATCAGCAAGCGGGAAAGAACAGATACGCAGTATTTT.

The chain joins TRBV7-2 to TRBJ2-3, with TRBD2 identical over 11 bases. The V segment lost 3 bases and the J segment 5 bases; nucleotides outside the gene matches: 7. This CDR3 spans 16 amino acids. Germline V gives CDR1 SGHTA, CDR2 FQGNSA. CDR3 in DNA: TGTGCCAGCAGCTTGAATAGCGGGGGGGCTGGAGATACGCAGTATTTT. This encodes CASSLNSGGAGDTQYF.

A single count supports this clone. This rearrangement joins TRBV5-4 to TRBJ2-7; 9 bases agree with TRBD1. V lost 0 bases to trimming and J lost 4 bases; unmatched junction nucleotides: 8. This CDR3 is 16 amino acids long. CDR1 is SGHNT, CDR2 YYREEE, per germline (reference sequence). The CDR3 DNA reads as TGTGCCAGCAGCTTGGCAGCCGGGACAGGGCAATACGAGCAGTACTTC. It encodes CASSLAAGTGQYEQYF. Full variable domain (missing parts from reference TRBV5-4 and TRBJ2-7): ETGVTQSPTHLIKTRGQQVTLRCSSQSGHNTVSWYQQALGQGPQFIFQYYREEENGRGNFPPRFSGLQFPNYSSELNVNALELDDSALYLCASSLAAGTGQYEQYFGPGTRLTVT.

The CDR3 loop reads CATSRDWQVDQPQHF. The DNA of the CDR3 is TGTGCCACCAGCAGAGATTGGCAGGTGGATCAGCCCCAGCATTTT. The chain uses TRBV15 and TRBJ1-5, with no clear D. This CDR3 spans 15 amino acids. Germline values: CDR1 LNHNV, CDR2 YYDKDF (reference sequence). With 0 bases removed from V and 5 bases from J, the gap between germline ends came to 11 bases.

The chain couples TRBV12-5 to TRBJ2-3; 12 nucleotides line up with TRBD1. CDR3 length: 20 residues. Per the germline V gene, CDR1 is LGHNT and CDR2 is FRNRAP. The ends lost 2 bases at V and 3 bases at J; junction bases unmatched: 15. The CDR3 reads CASGLPTPDWDRGRTDTQYF. The CDR3 DNA sequence: TGTGCTAGTGGTTTGCCTACCCCCGACTGGGACAGGGGGCGGACAGATACGCAGTATTTT.